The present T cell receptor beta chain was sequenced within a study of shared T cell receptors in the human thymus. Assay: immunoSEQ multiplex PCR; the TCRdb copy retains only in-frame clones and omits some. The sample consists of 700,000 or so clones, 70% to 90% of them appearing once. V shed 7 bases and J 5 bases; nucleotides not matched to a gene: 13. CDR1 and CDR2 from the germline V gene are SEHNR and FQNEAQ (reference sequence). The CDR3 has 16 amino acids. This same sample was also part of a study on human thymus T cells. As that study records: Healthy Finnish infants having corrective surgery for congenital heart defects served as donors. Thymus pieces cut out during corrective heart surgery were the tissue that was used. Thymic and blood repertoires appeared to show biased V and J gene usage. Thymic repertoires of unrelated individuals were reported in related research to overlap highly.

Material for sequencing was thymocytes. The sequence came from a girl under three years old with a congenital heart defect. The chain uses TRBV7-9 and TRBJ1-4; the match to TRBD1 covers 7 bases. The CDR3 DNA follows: TGTGCCAGCATCCATACCCGGGACAGTCCAAATGAAAAACTGTTTTTT. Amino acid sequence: CASIHTRDSPNEKLFF. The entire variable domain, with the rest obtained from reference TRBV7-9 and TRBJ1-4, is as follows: DTGVSQNPRHKITKRGQNVTFRCDPISEHNRLYWYRQTLGQGPEFLTYFQNEAQLEKSRLLSDRFSAERPKGSFSTLEIQRTEQGDSAMYLCASIHTRDSPNEKLFFGSGTQLSVL.